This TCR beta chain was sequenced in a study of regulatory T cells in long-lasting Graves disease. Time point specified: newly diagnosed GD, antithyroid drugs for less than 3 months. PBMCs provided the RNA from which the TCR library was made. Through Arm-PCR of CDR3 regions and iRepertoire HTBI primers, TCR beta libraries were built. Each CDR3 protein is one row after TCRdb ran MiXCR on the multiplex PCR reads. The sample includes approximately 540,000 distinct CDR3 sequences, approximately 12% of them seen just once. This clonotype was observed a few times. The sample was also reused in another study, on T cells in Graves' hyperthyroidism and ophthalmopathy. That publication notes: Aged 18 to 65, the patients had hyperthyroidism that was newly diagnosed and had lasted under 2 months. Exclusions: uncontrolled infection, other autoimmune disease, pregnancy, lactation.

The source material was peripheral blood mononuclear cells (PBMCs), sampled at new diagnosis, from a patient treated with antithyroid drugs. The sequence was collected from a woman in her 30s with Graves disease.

The CDR3 DNA reads TGTGCCAGCTCAGCCTCCGGCAGTCTAGTCTCTGGGGCCAACGTCCTGACTTTC. This gives the protein CASSASGSLVSGANVLTF. This chain links TRBV18 with TRBJ2-6; D is undetermined. This CDR3 is 18 amino acids long. Trimming removed 5 bases from V and 0 bases from J, with 17 bases in between. Looked up from germline, CDR1 is KGHSH and CDR2 is LQKENI.